These T cell receptor beta chains were read from a single sample in a study of T-cell memory formation after mild COVID-19. MiXCR, run by TCRdb on the 5' RACE reads, gives a single entry per CDR3 protein. In the table there are 250,000 to 300,000 distinct CDR3 sequences, 15% to 20% of which are singletons. Sequencing input: PBMCs or a T cell subset sorted from them (not recorded which). Every receptor here comes from a man aged 18-30 years who had mild COVID-19 (a few samples of this study predate the infection). Cell type and time point are not known. Both conserved end residues are part of each CDR3. The D gene is left open where the match is weak. Clone size, where shown, is once, few, many, or a class for clones that have expanded.

V gene	clone size	CDR3 length	J gene	D gene	CDR3 protein	CDR3 DNA
TRBV20-1	-	12	TRBJ1-1	-	CSAERGNTEAFF	TGCAGTGCCGAGAGGGGGAACACTGAAGCTTTCTTT
TRBV27	-	14	TRBJ2-1	-	CASSLVRTYNEQFF	TGTGCCAGCAGTTTGGTACGGACCTACAATGAGCAGTTCTTC
TRBV7-9	-	14	TRBJ1-6	-	CASSFDSKKSPLHF	TGTGCCAGCAGCTTCGACAGCAAAAAGTCACCCCTCCACTTT
TRBV27	-	13	TRBJ1-2	TRBD1	CASRTGTGFGYTF	TGTGCCAGCAGGACCGGGACAGGGTTTGGCTACACCTTC
TRBV2	-	14	TRBJ2-2	-	CASSEGVGTGELFF	TGTGCCAGCAGTGAAGGTGTAGGCACCGGGGAGCTGTTTTTT
TRBV15	-	17	TRBJ2-3	TRBD2	CATSRDGTSGVTDTQYF	TGTGCCACCAGCAGGGACGGGACTAGCGGAGTCACAGATACGCAGTATTTT
TRBV7-9	few	15	TRBJ2-1	-	CASSQMGGGYNEQFF	TGTGCCAGCAGCCAGATGGGAGGAGGGTACAATGAGCAGTTCTTC
TRBV12-3/TRBV12-4	-	16	TRBJ2-1	-	CASSLRLTSSYNEQFF	TGTGCCAGCAGTTTGAGACTAACGAGCTCCTACAATGAGCAGTTCTTC
TRBV29-1	few	10	TRBJ2-1	-	CSVLLNEQFF	TGCAGCGTGCTACTCAATGAGCAGTTCTTC
TRBV5-1	-	15	TRBJ1-2	-	CASRPDRLTNYGYTF	TGCGCCAGCAGGCCAGACCGCCTCACTAACTATGGCTACACCTTC
TRBV2	few	14	TRBJ2-2	-	CASSAGPYTGELFF	TGTGCCAGCAGTGCCGGGCCATACACCGGGGAGCTGTTTTTT
TRBV12-3/TRBV12-4	many	18	TRBJ1-1	-	CASSLTAATRARDTEAFF	TGTGCCAGCAGTTTGACCGCGGCAACTAGGGCTAGGGACACTGAAGCTTTCTTT
TRBV7-3	-	17	TRBJ1-2	-	CASSTGGRGPSNYGYTF	TGTGCCAGCAGCACGGGAGGCAGGGGACCCTCTAACTATGGCTACACCTTC
TRBV19	few	12	TRBJ1-2	-	CASSPGVYGYTF	TGTGCCAGTTCCCCGGGGGTCTATGGCTACACCTTC
TRBV4-1	-	17	TRBJ2-3	-	CASSQPDSGPPLDTQYF	TGCGCCAGCAGCCAGCCCGACAGCGGCCCCCCACTGGATACGCAGTATTTT
TRBV30	-	15	TRBJ2-3	TRBD2	CAWSPGLAGRNTQYF	TGTGCCTGGAGTCCCGGACTAGCGGGGAGGAATACGCAGTATTTT
TRBV5-1	many	15	TRBJ2-5	-	CASSFEGRGEETQYF	TGCGCCAGCAGCTTTGAGGGGAGAGGGGAAGAGACCCAGTACTTC
TRBV9	-	16	TRBJ2-1	TRBD2	CASSVADSGGAYEQFF	TGTGCCAGCAGCGTAGCTGACAGCGGGGGGGCTTATGAGCAGTTCTTC
TRBV2	-	15	TRBJ2-2	-	CASSEDGGLTGELFF	TGTGCCAGCAGTGAAGACGGGGGCCTCACCGGGGAGCTGTTTTTT
TRBV6-6	-	14	TRBJ1-2	TRBD1	CARPRQGIDYGYTF	TGTGCCAGACCGAGACAGGGGATCGACTATGGCTACACCTTC
TRBV4-3	-	14	TRBJ1-2	-	CASSQDAGSSGYTF	TGCGCCAGCAGCCAAGACGCAGGGAGTAGTGGCTACACCTTC
TRBV10-3	-	18	TRBJ2-3	TRBD2	CAISDKPGTSGASDTQYF	TGTGCCATCAGTGACAAACCCGGGACTAGCGGCGCTAGTGATACGCAGTATTTT
TRBV6-6	-	13	TRBJ1-1	-	CASSKDGNTEAFF	TGTGCCAGCAGTAAGGACGGGAACACTGAAGCTTTCTTT
TRBV5-6	-	13	TRBJ1-1	-	CASLLGESAEAFF	TGTGCCAGCTTACTTGGGGAGTCCGCTGAAGCTTTCTTT
TRBV4-2	few	14	TRBJ2-3	-	CASSQDKGWDTQYF	TGTGCCAGCAGCCAAGATAAAGGCTGGGATACGCAGTATTTT
TRBV7-6	-	15	TRBJ2-7	-	CASSPWPERRLEQYF	TGTGCCAGCAGCCCGTGGCCCGAGCGCCGGCTCGAGCAGTACTTC
TRBV5-1	few	14	TRBJ1-5	-	CASSPGGAVQPQHF	TGCGCCAGCAGCCCAGGCGGGGCGGTGCAGCCCCAGCATTTT
TRBV12-3/TRBV12-4	-	15	TRBJ2-5	-	CASSTPRGGQETQYF	TGTGCCAGCAGCACCCCCCGTGGGGGACAAGAGACCCAGTACTTC
TRBV9	few	14	TRBJ2-5	-	CASSSPVTRETQYF	TGTGCCAGCAGCTCCCCGGTGACACGAGAGACCCAGTACTTC
TRBV5-1	many	13	TRBJ2-5	TRBD1	CASTVQGKETQYF	TGCGCCAGCACCGTACAGGGGAAAGAGACCCAGTACTTC
TRBV12-5	few	12	TRBJ1-2	-	CASARTDYGYTF	TGTGCTAGTGCCAGGACAGACTATGGCTACACCTTC
TRBV6-5	-	14	TRBJ2-5	-	CASSTRPDQETQYF	TGTGCCAGCAGTACAAGACCAGACCAAGAGACCCAGTACTTC
TRBV12-3/TRBV12-4	-	15	TRBJ1-1	TRBD1	CASSTWTGLDTEAFF	TGTGCCAGCAGTACCTGGACAGGGCTGGACACTGAAGCTTTCTTT
TRBV27	-	14	TRBJ2-1	TRBD1	CASRITQGAKEQFF	TGTGCCAGCAGAATAACACAGGGGGCAAAGGAGCAGTTCTTC
TRBV20-1	-	12	TRBJ2-7	-	CSAEGGVYEQYF	TGCAGTGCCGAGGGCGGAGTCTACGAGCAGTACTTC
TRBV5-6	many	11	TRBJ2-7	-	CASSSYYEQYF	TGTGCCAGCAGCTCCTACTACGAGCAGTACTTC
TRBV20-1	-	14	TRBJ2-5	TRBD2	CSASLADLEETQYF	TGCAGTGCTTCACTAGCGGACCTCGAGGAGACCCAGTACTTC
TRBV6-6	-	17	TRBJ1-3	-	CASRAKGLPRAGNTIYF	TGTGCCAGCAGAGCAAAGGGCCTACCGAGGGCGGGAAACACCATATATTTT
TRBV20-1	few	14	TRBJ1-1	TRBD1	CSARSGQGAGSAFF	TGCAGTGCTAGGAGCGGACAGGGGGCGGGAAGCGCTTTCTTT
TRBV5-1	many	14	TRBJ1-3	TRBD1	CASRRTGSGNTIYF	TGCGCCAGCAGAAGGACAGGCTCTGGAAACACCATATATTTT
TRBV7-2	few	15	TRBJ1-2	TRBD1	CASSRGTVTNYGYTF	TGTGCCAGCAGCCGTGGGACAGTAACTAACTATGGCTACACCTTC
TRBV6-6	-	12	TRBJ2-5	-	CASSQSIETQYF	TGTGCCAGCAGCCAGTCCATCGAGACCCAGTACTTC
TRBV11-3	-	15	TRBJ2-5	-	CASSSGAGGPVTQYF	TGTGCCAGCAGCTCGGGCGCCGGGGGGCCGGTGACCCAGTACTTC
TRBV6-5	many	12	TRBJ2-3	-	CASSSIEYTQYF	TGTGCCAGCAGTTCGATTGAGTATACGCAGTATTTT
TRBV25-1	-	14	TRBJ2-1	-	CATPETDSYNEQFF	TGTGCAACTCCTGAAACAGACTCCTACAATGAGCAGTTCTTC
TRBV5-1	-	14	TRBJ2-1	-	CASRPGDTNNEQFF	TGCGCCAGCAGACCAGGGGACACAAACAATGAGCAGTTCTTC
TRBV4-3	-	19	TRBJ1-4	TRBD1	CASSRDWVGQGASIEKLFF	TGCGCCAGCAGCCGGGATTGGGTGGGACAGGGGGCTAGTATTGAAAAACTGTTTTTT
TRBV6-1	-	15	TRBJ1-5	-	CASSVQNLGNQPQHF	TGTGCCAGCAGTGTACAGAATCTGGGCAATCAGCCCCAGCATTTT
TRBV5-1	few	16	TRBJ2-5	TRBD1	CASSIAPGTGMETQYF	TGCGCCAGCAGCATAGCACCCGGGACAGGGATGGAGACCCAGTACTTC
TRBV4-3	many	16	TRBJ2-5	TRBD2	CASSQDPGLAGETQYF	TGCGCCAGCAGCCAAGATCCCGGACTAGCAGGAGAGACCCAGTACTTC
TRBV18	-	15	TRBJ2-7	-	CASSPSGVGIYEQYF	TGTGCCAGCTCACCATCTGGGGTTGGAATCTACGAGCAGTACTTC
TRBV20-1	-	13	TRBJ1-2	-	CSNRDAVGYGYTF	TGCAGTAATCGGGATGCGGTGGGCTATGGCTACACCTTC
TRBV13	-	15	TRBJ2-3	-	CASSLRGGSTDTQYF	TGTGCCAGCAGCCTCCGGGGCGGGAGCACAGATACGCAGTATTTT
TRBV7-2	many	17	TRBJ1-5	-	CASSLGVGPWSGQPQHF	TGTGCCAGCAGCTTAGGGGTGGGTCCCTGGTCAGGTCAGCCCCAGCATTTT
TRBV11-2	few	15	TRBJ2-1	-	CASSFSYSSYNEQFF	TGTGCCAGCAGCTTTTCGTACAGCTCCTACAATGAGCAGTTCTTC